This T cell receptor beta chain was obtained from a study of tumor-infiltrating lymphocytes in primary liver carcinoma (dated by TCRdb to the late 2010s). Notes on the research overall: Between November 2015 and early 2016, roughly five patients in China with histopathologically diagnosed primary liver carcinoma had surgical resection. The five patients, three men and two women aged 30 to 69 years, had hepatocellular carcinoma (four) or combined HCC and intrahepatic cholangiocarcinoma (one). The five patients had tumors of stage T1-T3 N0M0, with maximum diameters ranging from 4.2 to 10 cm. The study combined TCRbeta repertoire sequencing, expression microarrays and whole-exome sequencing across five regions of each liver tumor, with adjacent normal tissue and blood. Each sample produced roughly 3.65 to 7.5 million productive TCRbeta reads, and read depth showed no significant difference between tissue types. Repertoires from technical replicates were highly reproducible, with mean shared-clone rates roughly 0.87 and correlation coefficients above 0.95. A total of 35 specimens from 5 patients went through TCRbeta repertoire sequencing, namely 25 tumor regions, 5 adjacent noncancerous liver tissues and 5 peripheral blood samples. Paper-wide results and their limitations: Only the TCR beta chain was sequenced, which likely underestimates true repertoire diversity because unpaired alpha chains were not captured. With just four or five patients in the study, the authors point out that the findings should be validated in a larger study. A significantly larger repertoire fraction was made up by the top 250 clones in tumors than in blood (p = 0.039). Repertoire overlap was found to be higher between tumor regions (mean roughly 36%) than between tumor-adjacent (about 17%) or tumor-blood (about 14%) pairs, consistent with antigen-driven expansion. Comparison of CD4+ and CD8+ T cell repertoires was precluded by the use of bulk unsorted samples.

Inclusive of the bounding cysteine and phenylalanine, the CDR3 is 15 residues long. The sequence is cut down to CDR3 DNA, 45 bases in frame from base 1. Based on the germline V gene, the CDR1 and CDR2 sequences are MNHNS and SASEGT. V sheds 7 bases and J sheds 7 bases, leaving 20 bases between their ends. Using a constant-region primer and ProtoScript II reverse transcriptase, TCRbeta-specific cDNA was reverse-transcribed from roughly 460 ng total RNA. The TCRbeta libraries were prepared through three rounds of nested multiplex PCR following a slightly modified ARM-PCR procedure. The first two PCR rounds used multiplex TRBV1-TRBV30 forward primers with a Cbeta reverse primer, each for 10 cycles. Sample barcodes and Illumina adapters were added in a final 25-cycle PCR with Deep VentR polymerase. Amplicons of 200-500 bp were gel-purified with a QIAquick gel extraction kit before sequencing. An Illumina HiSeq 2500 was used to sequence the TCRbeta amplicons with 250-bp paired-end reads. As for the original processing: To recover full CDR3 sequences, reads were quality-trimmed using Trimmomatic v0.33 and paired reads were then merged using FLASH v1.2.11. V, D and J germline segments were assigned to the rearranged TCRbeta sequences using MiGEC v1.2.1b. Clonotype statistics and Shannon-Wiener diversity indices were calculated with VDJtools v1.0.0. Except for diversity analysis, only the 250 most abundant clonotypes of each sample were used in subsequent analyses to reduce sampling bias. TCRdb trimmed public reads at Q25 via fastp, called clones via MiXCR and kept in-frame beta chains. Rows with a matching CDR3 protein are joined into one entry that keeps the most common DNA and genes. The V and J calls, along with clone size, are taken from TCRdb and not from the paper's own processing. This sample gives roughly 180,000 distinct CDR3 sequences in total; about 60% of them show up just once. The ten largest clones represent about 70% of the sample.

As concerns this clonotype: It has no known antigen specificity. The sample holds no much larger clone one base away, and base qualities are not on file.

RNA from unsorted whole blood was extracted with TRIzol reagent, and germline DNA was obtained with the DNeasy Blood & Tissue kit. At the time of sampling, the patients were treatment-naive and had chronic HBV infection. Around 3.9 milliliters of peripheral blood were collected into K2EDTA tubes before surgery. This sequence was found in a middle-aged man with primary liver carcinoma and hepatitis B virus infection. Material: peripheral blood. The chain couples TRBV6-1 to TRBJ1-5, with the D gene not clear enough to name. The nucleotides are TGTGCCAGCACCCTAACTGGCCCTCGGGGACAGCCCCAGCATTTT. Translated, this is CASTLTGPRGQPQHF.